The 27 T cell receptor beta chains given below trace back to one sample, sequenced in a study of T cell clonotyping in hematopoietic cell transplantation. This table comes from immunoSEQ multiplex PCR, and its TCRdb copy is limited to in-frame clones, with some not included. The sample carries 7,300 or so clones, approximately 96% recorded once. The material was PBMCs, obtained 30 days after allogeneic stem cell transplant. Receptors were obtained from a male patient in his thirties or forties who had an allogeneic stem cell transplant from a related donor, so the T cells may come from the graft donor. Some clones in this sample may be carry-over from other donors' samples.

J is TRBJ1-1 and V is TRBV7-9, with D maybe TRBD1 (5 bases). V dropped 5 bases and J dropped 1 base, with 11 bases sitting between them. CDR1 and CDR2 (germline): SEHNR, FQNEAQ (reference sequence). The CDR3 runs 14 residues. In DNA form, the CDR3 reads TGTGCCAGCAGCGAAGAGGGGCGGAACACTGAAGCTTTCTTT. Residues: CASSEEGRNTEAFF.

The chain uses TRBV30 and TRBJ1-3; D gene unclear. CDR3 length: 14 amino acids. V lost 3 bases to trimming and J lost 2 bases, with 11 bases between them. Germline V gives CDR1 GTSNPN, CDR2 SVGIG (reference sequence). The CDR3 DNA reads TGTGCCTGGAGCGTCCACACGGCTGGAAACACCATATATTTT. This translates into CAWSVHTAGNTIYF.

The chain employs TRBV4-2 and TRBJ2-7, with TRBD2 matching over 14 bases. This CDR3 has 17 residues. The ends lost 4 bases at V and 6 bases at J; junction bases unmatched: 11. CDR1 is LGHNA, CDR2 YNFKEQ, per germline. CDR3 protein: CASSLSMGTSGGSEQYF. The CDR3, as DNA: TGTGCCAGCAGCCTCTCCATGGGGACTAGCGGGGGCTCCGAGCAGTACTTC.

This chain joins TRBV4-3 and TRBJ1-5, with D possibly TRBD1 on 5 matching bases. The germline V and J ends were trimmed by 0 bases and 1 base, with 7 bases remaining between them. Germline assignment: CDR1 LGHNA and CDR2 YSLEER. This CDR3 has 15 amino acids. DNA of the CDR3: TGCGCCAGCAGCCAAGATGAGGGGAGCAATCAGCCCCAGCATTTT. As protein: CASSQDEGSNQPQHF.

V and J are TRBV7-9 and TRBJ2-2; 9 nucleotides align to TRBD1. CDR1 is SEHNR and CDR2 is FQNEAQ in the germline V gene (reference sequence). CDR3 length: 16 residues. Trimming removed 5 bases from V and 7 bases from J; junction bases left unmatched: 11. The CDR3 region is CASSLIRTGDFGELFF. DNA for the CDR3: TGTGCCAGCAGCCTTATAAGGACAGGGGACTTCGGGGAGCTGTTTTTT.

The J gene is TRBJ1-6, the V gene TRBV5-6; D remains unclear. Trimming left V 3 bases short and J 6 bases short, with 10 bases between. CDR1 and CDR2 from the germline V gene are SGHDT and YYEEEE. This CDR3 is built from 14 residues. The CDR3 DNA is TGTGCCAGCAGCTGGAGGGCCATTAATTCACCCCTCCACTTT. Its protein is CASSWRAINSPLHF.

This chain links TRBV5-4 with TRBJ2-7; a weak D match, TRBD2 (7 bases). V was pared by 0 bases and J by 3 bases, with 13 bases between. This CDR3 contains 15 residues. CDR1 is SGHNT, CDR2 YYREEE, per germline (reference sequence). In nucleotides, the CDR3 is TGTGCCAGCAGCTTGGGGCCAGGGGAGGGCTACGAGCAGTACTTC. The encoded protein is CASSLGPGEGYEQYF.

This rearrangement joins TRBV19 to TRBJ1-1; no clear D gene. CDR1 and CDR2 from the germline V gene are LNHDA and SQIVND (reference sequence). The CDR3 loop spans 13 amino acids. With 2 bases removed from V and 5 bases from J, the gap between germline ends came to 9 bases. For the CDR3, the DNA is TGTGCCAGTAGTATACGAGGGAGGACTGAAGCTTTCTTT. Translated, it gives CASSIRGRTEAFF. Complete variable domain (other parts from reference TRBV19 and TRBJ1-1): DGGITQSPKYLFRKEGQNVTLSCEQNLNHDAMYWYRQDPGQGLRLIYYSQIVNDFQKGDIAEGYSVSREKKESFPLTVTSAQKNPTAFYLCASSIRGRTEAFFGQGTRLTVV.

V usage is TRBV23-1 and J usage is TRBJ1-2, with 10 bases lining up with TRBD1. TRBV23-1 is assigned to the ORF class and has an uncertain function. Losses at the gene ends were 3 bases for V and 4 bases for J; bases not matched to a gene: 11. The CDR3 length is 17 residues. Here the CDR3 reads CASSHRGQGRISYGYTF. The CDR3, as DNA: TGCGCCAGCAGTCACAGGGGACAGGGGAGAATCAGCTATGGCTACACCTTC.

This clone has just one count. V usage is TRBV7-3 and J usage is TRBJ2-1; D call uncertain. From germline, CDR1 is SGHTA and CDR2 FQGTGA. The V gene lost 5 bases and the J gene lost 1 base, with 15 bases spanning the gap. CDR3 length: 16 residues. CDR3 amino acids: CASSGLASISYNEQFF. The CDR3 nucleotides read TGTGCCAGCAGCGGATTGGCGTCGATATCCTACAATGAGCAGTTCTTC.

The rearrangement links TRBV6-1 to TRBJ2-3, with no clear D. This CDR3 has 12 residues. Trimming took 4 bases from V and 9 from J, leaving 11 bases between them. Germline values: CDR1 MNHNS, CDR2 SASEGT. In DNA form, the CDR3 reads TGTGCCAGCAGTGGGAATCATATGACGCAGTATTTT. Amino acids: CASSGNHMTQYF.

This sequence joins TRBV6-1 and TRBJ2-7; D may be TRBD1 (5 bases). The CDR3 totals 17 residues. Trimming removed 3 bases from V and 0 bases from J, with 18 bases in between. The germline V gene encodes CDR1 MNHNS and CDR2 SASEGT. The CDR3 region is CASSDRQGRKASYEQYF. In nucleotides, the CDR3 is TGTGCCAGCAGTGACAGGCAGGGTAGAAAGGCCTCCTACGAGCAGTACTTC.

The J gene is TRBJ2-7, the V gene TRBV6-5; D not certain. CDR3 length: 15 residues. V shed 6 bases and J shed 2 bases, with 17 bases lying between them. Germline V gene data show CDR1 as MNHEY and CDR2 as SVGAGI. CDR3 sequence: CASSPAYAGAYEQYF. The CDR3 bases are TGTGCCAGCAGCCCGGCCTACGCCGGAGCCTACGAGCAGTACTTC.

This CDR3 is CASSTGTEPGYTF. CDR3 sequence (DNA): TGCGCCAGCAGCACCGGGACAGAGCCTGGCTACACCTTC. This chain links TRBV5-1 with TRBJ1-2, with 7 bases identical to TRBD1. V dropped 4 bases and J dropped 7; count of bases not matched to a gene: 7. The CDR3 totals 13 residues. CDR1 and CDR2 (germline): SGHRS, YFSETQ. Filled out from reference TRBV5-1 and TRBJ1-2, the complete variable domain reads KAGVTQTPRYLIKTRGQQVTLSCSPISGHRSVSWYQQTPGQGLQFLFEYFSETQRNKGNFPGRFSGRQFSNSRSEMNVSTLELGDSALYLCASSTGTEPGYTFGSGTRLTVV.

V usage is TRBV9 and J usage is TRBJ2-2; TRBD1 matches 10 bases. V was clipped by 4 bases and J by 6 bases; unmatched bases: 9. The germline V gene encodes CDR1 SGDLS and CDR2 YYNGEE. The CDR3 has 16 amino acids. The CDR3 loop is CASSPRTGGTSGELFF. The CDR3 DNA reads TGTGCCAGCAGCCCCAGGACAGGGGGAACGTCCGGGGAGCTGTTTTTT.

J is TRBJ2-2 and V is TRBV30; D is perhaps TRBD1 (5 bases). The CDR3 is 12 residues long. Per germline, CDR1 GTSNPN and CDR2 SVGIG (reference sequence). V was clipped by 3 bases and J by 6 bases, with 8 bases between them. The DNA of the CDR3 is TGTGCCTGGAGCAGGGTTGCCGGGGAGCTGTTTTTT. It encodes CAWSRVAGELFF. Full variable domain (outside the CDR3, taken from reference TRBV30 and TRBJ2-2): SQTIHQWPATLVQPVGSPLSLECTVEGTSNPNLYWYRQAAGRGLQLLFYSVGIGQISSEVPQNLSASRPQDRQFILSSKKLLLSDSGFYLCAWSRVAGELFFGEGSRLTVL.

The chain links TRBV4-3 to TRBJ1-6, with D possibly TRBD1 on 5 matching bases. Germline V gives CDR1 LGHNA, CDR2 YSLEER. The CDR3 runs to 14 residues. The V end was cut by 4 bases, the J end by 7 bases, with 11 bases between. CDR3 protein: CASSLLEGNSPLHF. CDR3 nucleotides: TGCGCCAGCAGCCTCCTCGAGGGGAATTCACCCCTCCACTTT.

The chain recombines TRBV7-2 with TRBJ2-3, with TRBD1 identical over 9 bases. This CDR3 has 18 amino acids. V shed 4 bases, J shed 4 bases, and the junction held 15 bases outside the gene matches. The germline CDR1 and CDR2 sequences are SGHTA and FQGNSA. The DNA for the CDR3 is TGTGCCAGCAGCTCCCAGACGCTGACAGGGGGTCTCGCAGATACGCAGTATTTT. This sequence encodes CASSSQTLTGGLADTQYF.

The rearrangement joins TRBV6-1 to TRBJ2-7, with D perhaps assigned TRBD1 or TRBD2 (5 bases each). Per the germline V gene, CDR1 is MNHNS and CDR2 is SASEGT. CDR3 length equals 13 residues. Trimming cost V 4 bases and J 2 bases, with 9 bases left between them. CDR3 sequence (DNA): TGTGCCAGCAGTGGGGACGGTACCTACGAGCAGTACTTC. This translates into CASSGDGTYEQYF.

CDR3 in amino acids: CASSESMEHTEAFF. The CDR3 DNA sequence: TGTGCCAGCAGCGAAAGTATGGAGCACACTGAAGCTTTCTTT. This chain links TRBV7-2 with TRBJ1-1; D ambiguous. CDR1 and CDR2 (germline): SGHTA, FQGNSA. V gave up 5 bases and J gave up 3 bases, with 13 bases separating them. The CDR3 runs to 14 residues.

The CDR3 loop is CASKRVYNSPLHF. The CDR3 DNA reads TGTGCCAGCAAGAGGGTCTATAATTCACCCCTCCACTTT. The chain recombines TRBV2 with TRBJ1-6; no definite D call. The germline V gene encodes CDR1 SNHLY and CDR2 FYNNEI. Between the trimmed V and J ends, which lost 7 bases and 3 bases, there was a span of 7 bases. This CDR3 region has 13 residues.

V and J are TRBV6-5 and TRBJ2-7; D is perhaps TRBD1 (5 bases). The CDR3 runs 14 residues. Germline CDR1 is MNHEY and CDR2 is SVGAGI. V was shortened by 5 bases and J by 5 bases, with 16 bases between the two germline ends. The CDR3 coding sequence is TGTGCCAGCAGTCTCCAGTCCCTCAGGGACGAGCAGTACTTC. Protein product: CASSLQSLRDEQYF.

This clone appeared once. The chain uses TRBV7-2 and TRBJ2-2; possible D gene TRBD1, 6 bases. Germline V gene sequence: CDR1 SGHTA, CDR2 FQGNSA. The CDR3 consists of 15 residues. The V gene lost 5 bases and the J gene lost 4 bases, with 14 bases spanning the gap. In DNA, the CDR3 is TGTGCCAGCAGCCGCATCGCAGGGGTCACCGGGGAGCTGTTTTTT. Its translation: CASSRIAGVTGELFF.

This clone was detected once. This chain connects TRBV5-1 to TRBJ1-2, with D uncertain. Per the germline V gene, CDR1 is SGHRS and CDR2 is YFSETQ. V lost 4 bases and J lost 2, with 6 bases in between. This CDR3 has 12 residues. The DNA for the CDR3 is TGCGCCAGCAGCCCCCTCAACTATGGCTACACCTTC. Encoded protein: CASSPLNYGYTF.

The chain is built from TRBV7-2 and TRBJ1-5; D gene uncertain. Trimming left V 1 base short and J 4 bases short, with 5 bases between. Germline V gives CDR1 SGHTA, CDR2 FQGNSA. The CDR3 is made up of 13 amino acids. This CDR3 is CASSLGLNQPQHF. CDR3 nucleotide sequence: TGTGCCAGCAGCTTAGGTCTAAATCAGCCCCAGCATTTT. The full variable domain, in which reference TRBV7-2 and TRBJ1-5 provide the parts outside the CDR3, is GAGVSQSPSNKVTEKGKDVELRCDPISGHTALYWYRQSLGQGLEFLIYFQGNSAPDKSGLPSDRFSAERTGGSVSTLTIQRTQQEDSAVYLCASSLGLNQPQHFGDGTRLSIL.

J is TRBJ1-6 and V is TRBV4-3; a possible D gene is TRBD1 (6 bases). The CDR3 consists of 16 residues. V gave up 1 base and J gave up 8 bases, with 15 bases separating them. Germline V CDR1 and CDR2: LGHNA, YSLEER. The CDR3 spells CASSQVTGRQDSPLHF. CDR3 nucleotide sequence: TGCGCCAGCAGCCAAGTAACAGGGAGACAGGATTCACCCCTCCACTTT.

The genes are TRBV15 and TRBJ1-5; D is ambiguous. V lost 2 bases and J lost 5, with 10 bases in between. The CDR3 length is 14 residues. The V gene's germline CDR1 is LNHNV and CDR2 YYDKDF (reference sequence). The CDR3 DNA follows: TGTGCCACCAGCAGATTTGGGCAGGATCAGCCCCAGCATTTT. This sequence encodes CATSRFGQDQPQHF.